This T cell receptor (beta chain) appears in the sequencing data of a study of blood T cell repertoires in COVID-19. V was trimmed by 2 bases and J by 6 bases, leaving 8 bases between them. The V gene's germline CDR1 is SGHTA and CDR2 FQGTGA. This CDR3 has 13 amino acids. The assay was immunoSEQ multiplex PCR, and TCRdb's table has in-frame clones only and misses some. This sample yields 85,000 to 110,000 clones, of which 89% are seen a single time; about 4% belongs to the top ten. The sequence was collected from a woman aged 55-69 years with acute or convalescent COVID-19. The gene calls are TRBV7-3 and TRBJ2-1; no clear D. The material sequenced was peripheral blood. The CDR3 coding sequence is TGTGCCAGCAGCTTAGGCCCAGTCAATGAGCAGTTCTTC. Translating gives CASSLGPVNEQFF.